A single T cell receptor (beta chain) is shown here with its context. This sample stems from a study of blood T cell repertoires in COVID-19. At the level of the study: Acute and convalescent COVID-19 specimens originated in the United States, Italy and Spain. Nucleic acid was either cDNA or gDNA, and it came from T cells, B-cell-depleted T cells, or PBMCs.

In the original workflow: Amplification of reference gene primers was used by the study to estimate nucleated cell counts. The assay was immunoSEQ multiplex PCR, and TCRdb's table has in-frame clones only and misses some. Clone size and V and J calls were adopted from that table, with D and trimming inferred from the DNA. The sample includes roughly 170,000 clones, about 86% of them seen just once. While infection was still active, Seattle patients were enrolled and then followed longitudinally. The receptor was isolated from a woman between 70 and 85 years old with COVID-19, enrolled during active disease. The sequencing input was peripheral blood.

The CDR3 loop is CASSLDPTGPSYEQYF. The CDR3 bases are TGTGCCAGCAGCTTGGACCCCACGGGTCCCTCCTACGAGCAGTACTTC. The V and J genes are TRBV5-5 and TRBJ2-7; D remains unclear. The CDR3 spans 16 residues. Germline CDR1 and CDR2: SGHKS and YYEKEE (reference sequence). V was pared by 0 bases and J by 0 bases, with 13 bases between.